Presented here are 24 T cell receptor beta chains from one specimen sequenced in a study of T cell responses to AZD1222 COVID-19 vaccine. Only in-frame clones appear in the TCRdb table, and some are missing; sequencing was by immunoSEQ multiplex PCR. The sample has some 99,000 clones; around 85% are singletons. The sequencing used peripheral blood, collected 28 days after the second AZD1222 dose. These TCRs come from an adult who received the AZD1222 COVID-19 vaccine.

The V gene is TRBV6-2 or TRBV6-3, the J gene TRBJ2-5; no definite D call. Germline V CDR1 and CDR2: MNHEY, SVGEGT. V lost 3 bases, J lost 4 bases, and 3 bases lay in between. The CDR3 extends over 11 amino acids. This chain's CDR3 is CASSYLETQYF. CDR3 sequence (DNA): TGTGCCAGCAGTTATTTAGAGACCCAGTACTTC.

V is TRBV5-1 and J is TRBJ1-4; D not resolved. The germline V and J ends were trimmed by 0 bases and 4 bases, with 7 bases remaining between them. CDR1 is SGHRS and CDR2 is YFSETQ in the germline V gene. The CDR3 is made up of 14 amino acids. The DNA for the CDR3 is TGCGCCAGCAGCTTGGGCAGTAGTAATGAAAAACTGTTTTTT. Encoded protein: CASSLGSSNEKLFF.

The J gene is TRBJ1-4, the V gene TRBV3-1 (or the pseudogene TRBV3-2), with 10 bases lining up with TRBD1. The CDR3 length is 18 residues. CDR1 LGHDT and CDR2 YNNKEL come from the germline V gene (reference sequence). The V segment lost 2 bases and the J segment 2 bases; nucleotides outside the gene matches: 8. The CDR3 DNA is TGTGCCAGCAGCCAACGCCGGGACAGGGGTGCGACTAATGAAAAACTGTTTTTT. Amino acid sequence: CASSQRRDRGATNEKLFF.

The genes are TRBV27 and TRBJ2-7, with TRBD2 matching over 7 bases. Looked up from germline, CDR1 is MNHEY and CDR2 is SMNVEV (reference sequence). V lost 3 bases to trimming and J lost 12 bases; unmatched junction nucleotides: 23. CDR3 length equals 17 residues. The CDR3 DNA sequence: TGTGCCAGCAGTTTGGTCATGGGTAGCGGGTCCCGACGGGGTGCGTACTTC. Translation: CASSLVMGSGSRRGAYF.

About this clone itself: A junction end diverges from the germline sequence, so it may reflect a read error. The J gene is TRBJ1-2, the V gene TRBV30, with D maybe TRBD1 (5 bases). From germline, CDR1 is GTSNPN and CDR2 SVGIG (reference sequence). The CDR3 contains 12 residues. CDR3 DNA sequence: TGTGCCTGGAGTGCCCAGGGTGTCGCAGTTAAATTC. Protein: CAWSAQGVAVKF.

The V and J genes are TRBV7-2 and TRBJ1-3, with TRBD1 identical over 9 bases. J gave up 2 bases and V 6 bases, and 11 bases lay outside the gene matches. CDR1 and CDR2 (germline): SGHTA, FQGNSA. CDR3 length: 17 amino acids. The CDR3 nucleotides are TGTGCCAGCAGATCTGGGACAGGGAAAGTAGCTGGAAACACCATATATTTT. Amino acids: CASRSGTGKVAGNTIYF.

The rearrangement joins TRBV28 to TRBJ2-2; 7 nucleotides match TRBD1. V was pared by 6 bases and J by 3 bases, with 7 bases of the junction left unmatched. Per germline, CDR1 MDHEN and CDR2 SYDVKM. This CDR3 has 15 amino acids. The CDR3 nucleotides read TGTGCCAGCAGCCAACCGGGACAGTACACCGGGGAGCTGTTTTTT. Amino acid sequence: CASSQPGQYTGELFF.

The chain has TRBV16 and TRBJ1-1; D perhaps matches TRBD1 (5 bases). Per germline, CDR1 KGHSY and CDR2 FQNENV. Trimming stripped 1 base from V and 2 bases from J, with 11 bases between. The CDR3 loop spans 15 amino acids. For the CDR3, the DNA is TGTGCCAGCAGCCAATTGGCCAGGGTAAACACTGAAGCTTTCTTT. This encodes CASSQLARVNTEAFF.

In this sample, this clone turned up once. The chain has TRBV29-1 and TRBJ2-5, with 12 bases fitting TRBD2. The germline gives CDR1 SQVTM, CDR2 ANQGSEA. This CDR3 has 18 amino acids. V shed 7 bases and J 2 bases; nucleotides not matched to a gene: 17. The CDR3, as DNA: TGCAGCGGGGGGAAAGACCAGTGGGGACTAGCGGGTCAAGAGACCCAGTACTTC. Its protein is CSGGKDQWGLAGQETQYF.

CDR3 sequence: CANHGYSGANVLTF. CDR3 bases: TGTGCCAACCACGGATACTCTGGGGCCAACGTCCTGACTTTC. V is TRBV7-2 and J is TRBJ2-6, with no clear D. The CDR3 totals 14 residues. Germline assignment: CDR1 SGHTA and CDR2 FQGNSA. Trimming removed 10 bases at V and 0 bases at J, with 10 bases between.

This chain uses TRBV6-1 with TRBJ2-4; 10 nucleotides match TRBD2. V gave up 1 base and J gave up 1 base; unmatched junction bases: 13. Germline V gene sequence: CDR1 MNHNS, CDR2 SASEGT. The CDR3 extends over 20 amino acids. CDR3 DNA: TGTGCCAGCAGTGAAGTCCCAGCGGGGGGGCGAAGTTTTGCCAAAAACATTCAGTACTTC. Amino acids: CASSEVPAGGRSFAKNIQYF.

The chain carries TRBV5-6 and TRBJ1-2, with D possibly matching TRBD1 (6 bases). The CDR3 sequence is 15 residues long. The germline gives CDR1 SGHDT, CDR2 YYEEEE. Trimming pared 4 bases from V and 5 bases from J, leaving 18 bases between. CDR3 region: CASSTRTAVAYGYTF. Written as DNA, the CDR3 is TGTGCCAGCAGCACGCGGACAGCGGTGGCTTATGGCTACACCTTC.

Note on this clone: At one of its ends the junction is not consistent with the germline gene, which may arise from a read error. This rearrangement joins TRBV7-9 to TRBJ2-7; D gene ambiguous. Germline V gene sequence: CDR1 SEHNR, CDR2 FQNEAQ (reference sequence). CDR3 length equals 13 residues. CDR3 in amino acids: CTSSVGFSYEQYF. Written as DNA, the CDR3 is TGTACCAGCAGCGTGGGGTTCTCCTACGAGCAGTACTTC.

This chain uses TRBV11-3 with TRBJ2-4; 14 bases are a match to TRBD2. The CDR3 runs to 20 residues. Trimming took 3 bases from V and 3 from J; bases not matched to a gene: 13. Germline CDR1 SGHNT, CDR2 YENEEA. CDR3: CASSLDLGLAGGRGKNIQYF. CDR3 nucleotides: TGTGCCAGCAGCTTGGATCTCGGACTAGCGGGAGGAAGGGGCAAAAACATTCAGTACTTC.

The chain employs TRBV20-1 and TRBJ1-5; D might be TRBD1 (5 bases). Looked up from germline, CDR1 is DFQATT and CDR2 is SNEGSKA (reference sequence). V shed 3 bases and J shed 7 bases, with 13 bases lying between them. This CDR3 contains 13 residues. The chain's CDR3 is CSASKGDIQPQHF. CDR3 DNA sequence: TGCAGTGCTAGTAAAGGGGATATCCAGCCCCAGCATTTT.

The chain uses TRBV19 and TRBJ1-6; D may be TRBD1 (5 bases). CDR1 is LNHDA, CDR2 SQIVND, per germline (reference sequence). V gave up 8 bases and J gave up 7 bases, with 12 bases separating them. The CDR3 contains 13 residues. The CDR3 nucleotides read TGTGCCAGTGCGGGGACCGGGAATTCACCCCTCCACTTT. Protein: CASAGTGNSPLHF.

The chain employs TRBV19 and TRBJ2-2; 9 bases align to TRBD2. CDR1 is LNHDA, CDR2 SQIVND, per germline (reference sequence). The CDR3 is made up of 17 amino acids. Losses at the gene ends were 3 bases for V and 5 bases for J; bases not matched to a gene: 10. CDR3 coding DNA: TGTGCCAGTAGTATCCCACTAGCGGGCAGACAGACCGGGGAGCTGTTTTTT. This gives the protein CASSIPLAGRQTGELFF.

This clone appeared once. The V call is TRBV6-1, the J call TRBJ1-2; a weak D match, TRBD1 (5 bases). V dropped 0 bases and J dropped 2 bases, with 16 bases sitting between them. CDR3 size: 17 residues. Germline V lookup: CDR1 MNHNS, CDR2 SASEGT. CDR3 nucleotide sequence: TGTGCCAGCAGTGAAGCCCCGTATGGCAGGACAAACTATGGCTACACCTTC. This translates into CASSEAPYGRTNYGYTF.

This chain connects TRBV18 to TRBJ2-1; a weak D match, TRBD2 (6 bases). The CDR3 has 15 amino acids. Trimming cost V 3 bases and J 4 bases, with 13 bases left between them. The germline V gene encodes CDR1 KGHSH and CDR2 LQKENI. For the CDR3, the DNA is TGTGCCAGCTCACCCGCGTCGGGAGTGTACAATGAGCAGTTCTTC. This encodes CASSPASGVYNEQFF.

The chain joins TRBV3-1 (or the pseudogene TRBV3-2) to TRBJ1-2, with D possibly TRBD1 on 6 matching bases. V was cut by 1 base and J by 7 bases, with 16 bases left in between. This CDR3 is 15 amino acids long. Per the germline V gene, CDR1 is LGHDT and CDR2 is YNNKEL (reference sequence). DNA for the CDR3: TGTGCCAGCAGCCAAGGGAGGACAGTACGGGGTGGCTACACCTTC. The encoded protein is CASSQGRTVRGGYTF.

CDR3 protein: CASSLTTVTVGELFF. In DNA form, the CDR3 reads TGTGCCAGCAGCTTAACGACAGTCACGGTCGGGGAGCTGTTTTTT. This chain joins TRBV5-6 and TRBJ2-2, with TRBD1 as a possible D gene (5 bases). The germline V gene has CDR1 SGHDT and CDR2 YYEEEE. V was shortened by 2 bases and J by 7 bases, with 15 bases between the two germline ends. CDR3 length equals 15 residues. Full variable domain (remainder filled in from reference TRBV5-6 and TRBJ2-2): DAGVTQSPTHLIKTRGQQVTLRCSPKSGHDTVSWYQQALGQGPQFIFQYYEEEERQRGNFPDRFSGHQFPNYSSELNVNALLLGDSALYLCASSLTTVTVGELFFGEGSRLTVL.

The rearrangement joins TRBV6-4 to TRBJ1-1; 8 bases are a match to TRBD1. Germline V gene lookup returns CDR1 MRHNA and CDR2 SNTAGT. The CDR3 is 15 amino acids. J gave up 3 bases and V 3 bases, and 6 bases lay outside the gene matches. Written as DNA, the CDR3 is TGTGCCAGCAGTGAAGGGACAGGTCTTGACACTGAAGCTTTCTTT. It translates to CASSEGTGLDTEAFF.

The V and J genes are TRBV7-9 and TRBJ2-7; weak D call: TRBD2 (6 bases). The V gene's germline CDR1 is SEHNR and CDR2 FQNEAQ (reference sequence). CDR3 size: 18 residues. Trimming removed 0 bases at V and 2 bases at J, with 20 bases between. Written as DNA, the CDR3 is TGTGCCAGCAGCTTAGCGGGCCCCTTAAAGGCGGGGACCTACGAGCAGTACTTC. Translating it yields CASSLAGPLKAGTYEQYF.

This chain connects TRBV27 to TRBJ2-1; tentatively, D is TRBD2 (5 bases). Per germline, CDR1 MNHEY and CDR2 SMNVEV (reference sequence). The CDR3 loop spans 14 amino acids. V lost 6 bases and J 3 bases, leaving 12 bases between the germline ends. In nucleotides, the CDR3 is TGTGCCAGCAGGGACGGCGGAGGCTACAATGAGCAGTTCTTC. Protein sequence: CASRDGGGYNEQFF.